This T cell receptor beta chain is from a study of T-cell memory formation after mild COVID-19. Study results and limitations: Mainly CM and EM harbored the contracting CD4+ clones; mainly EMRA harbored the CD8+ ones. Day 15 to 85 contractors were CD4/CD8 balanced; later expanders leaned CD4+. Several responding clones turned up in pre-infection memory, indicating that cross-reactive memory may have taken part. Second-wave clones with a day 37 peak had unconfirmed SARS-CoV-2 specificity.

This clonotype has a handful of counts. Antigen specificity is unknown. TCRdb reprocessed the 5' RACE reads with MiXCR, giving one entry per CDR3 protein. The data contain 450,000 to 650,000 distinct CDR3 sequences, around 20% of them singletons. CDR1 is SGHDN, CDR2 FVKESK, per germline. Between the trimmed V and J ends, which lost 3 bases and 2 bases, there was a span of 3 bases. The CDR3 sequence is 12 residues long. The sequence came from an adult woman who had mild COVID-19 (a few samples of this study predate the infection). Cell type and time point are not known. This chain connects TRBV14 to TRBJ2-3, with D unresolved. The sample taken for sequencing was PBMCs or a T cell subset sorted from them (not recorded which). This CDR3 reads CASSQVTDTQYF. CDR3 DNA: TGTGCCAGCAGCCAGGTCACAGATACGCAGTATTTT.